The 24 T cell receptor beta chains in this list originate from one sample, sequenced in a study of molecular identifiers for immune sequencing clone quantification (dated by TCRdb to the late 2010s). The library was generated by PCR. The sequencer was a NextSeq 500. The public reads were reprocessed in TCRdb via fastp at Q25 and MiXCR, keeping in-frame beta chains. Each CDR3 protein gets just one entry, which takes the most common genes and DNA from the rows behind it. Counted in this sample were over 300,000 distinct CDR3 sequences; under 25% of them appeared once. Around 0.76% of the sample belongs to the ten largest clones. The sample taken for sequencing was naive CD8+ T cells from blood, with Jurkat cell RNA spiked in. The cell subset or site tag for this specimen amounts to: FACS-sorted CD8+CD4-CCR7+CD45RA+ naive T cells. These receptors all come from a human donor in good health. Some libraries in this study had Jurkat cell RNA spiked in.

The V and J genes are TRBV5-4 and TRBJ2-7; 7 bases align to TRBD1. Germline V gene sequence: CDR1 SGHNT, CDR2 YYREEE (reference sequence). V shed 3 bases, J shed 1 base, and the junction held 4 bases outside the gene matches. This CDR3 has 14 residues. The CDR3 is CASSSGQSSYEQYF. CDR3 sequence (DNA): TGTGCCAGCAGCTCGGGACAGAGTTCCTACGAGCAGTACTTC.

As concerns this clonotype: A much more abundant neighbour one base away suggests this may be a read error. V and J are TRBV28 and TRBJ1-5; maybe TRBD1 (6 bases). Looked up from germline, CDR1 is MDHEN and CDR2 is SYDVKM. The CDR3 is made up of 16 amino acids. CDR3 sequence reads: CVSSFTGTSDHQPQHF. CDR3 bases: TGTGTCAGCAGTTTTACCGGGACATCCGATCATCAGCCCCAGCATTTT. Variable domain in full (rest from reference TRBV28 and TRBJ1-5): DVKVTQSSRYLVKRTGEKVFLECVQDMDHENMFWYRQDPGLGLRLIYFSYDVKMKEKGDIPEGYSVSREKKERFSLILESASTNQTSMYLCVSSFTGTSDHQPQHFGDGTRLSIL.

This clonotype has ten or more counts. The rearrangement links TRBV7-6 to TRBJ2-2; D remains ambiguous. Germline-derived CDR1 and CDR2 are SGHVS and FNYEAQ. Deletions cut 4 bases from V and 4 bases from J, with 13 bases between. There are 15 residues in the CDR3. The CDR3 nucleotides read TGTGCCAGCAGCTCGGGTCTTAACCCCACCGGGGAGCTGTTTTTT. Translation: CASSSGLNPTGELFF.

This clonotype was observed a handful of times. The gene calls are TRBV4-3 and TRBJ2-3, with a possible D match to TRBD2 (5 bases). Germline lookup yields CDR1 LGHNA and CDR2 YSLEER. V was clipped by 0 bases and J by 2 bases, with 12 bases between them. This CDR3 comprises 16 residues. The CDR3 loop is CASSQDGGPITDTQYF. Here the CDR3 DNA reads TGCGCCAGCAGCCAAGATGGAGGACCGATCACAGATACGCAGTATTTT.

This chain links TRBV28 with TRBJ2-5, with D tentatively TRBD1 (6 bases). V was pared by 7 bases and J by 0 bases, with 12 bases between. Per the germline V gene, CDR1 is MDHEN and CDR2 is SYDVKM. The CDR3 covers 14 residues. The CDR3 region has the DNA TGTGCCAGCAAACCGGACAGATACCAAGAGACCCAGTACTTC. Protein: CASKPDRYQETQYF.

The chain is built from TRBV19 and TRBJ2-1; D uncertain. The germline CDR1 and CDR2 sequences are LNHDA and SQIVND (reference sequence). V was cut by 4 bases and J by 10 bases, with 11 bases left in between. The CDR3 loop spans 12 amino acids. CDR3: CASSTSPWEQFF. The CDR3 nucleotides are TGTGCCAGTAGTACATCACCCTGGGAGCAGTTCTTC.

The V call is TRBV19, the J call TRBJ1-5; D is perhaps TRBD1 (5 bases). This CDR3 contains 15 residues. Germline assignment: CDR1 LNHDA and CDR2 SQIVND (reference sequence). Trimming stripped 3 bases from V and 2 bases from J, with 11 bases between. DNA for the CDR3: TGTGCCAGTAGTATTTCGGGGGATGGCAATCAGCCCCAGCATTTT. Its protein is CASSISGDGNQPQHF.

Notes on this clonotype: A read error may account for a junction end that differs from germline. As DNA, the CDR3 is TGTGCCGGCAGAGCACTAGCGGGGGGCCTTATTAACGAGCAGTACTTC. It is translated as CAGRALAGGLINEQYF. This chain links TRBV6-5 with TRBJ2-7; 12 positions match TRBD2. The CDR3 is 16 residues long. CDR1 and CDR2 from the germline V gene are MNHEY and SVGAGI.

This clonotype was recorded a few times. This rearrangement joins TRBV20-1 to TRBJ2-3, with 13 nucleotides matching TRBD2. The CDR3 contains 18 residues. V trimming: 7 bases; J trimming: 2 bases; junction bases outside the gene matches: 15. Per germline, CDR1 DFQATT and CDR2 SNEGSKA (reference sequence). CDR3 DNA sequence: TGCAGTGTGCTCCCCCCGGGACTAGCGGGAATATTCACAGATACGCAGTATTTT. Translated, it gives CSVLPPGLAGIFTDTQYF.

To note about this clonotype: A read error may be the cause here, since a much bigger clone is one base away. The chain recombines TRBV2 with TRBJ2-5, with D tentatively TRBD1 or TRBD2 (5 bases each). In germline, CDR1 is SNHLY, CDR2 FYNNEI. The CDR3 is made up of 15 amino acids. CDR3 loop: CASSEEGGGQGTQYF. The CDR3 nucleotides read TGTGCCAGCAGTGAAGAAGGTGGGGGTCAAGGGACCCAGTACTTC.

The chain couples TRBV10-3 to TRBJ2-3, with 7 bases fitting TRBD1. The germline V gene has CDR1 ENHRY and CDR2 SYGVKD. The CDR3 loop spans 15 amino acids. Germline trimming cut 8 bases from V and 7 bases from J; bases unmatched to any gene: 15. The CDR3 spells CAIGDPTGLTNTQYF. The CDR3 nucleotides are TGTGCCATCGGAGACCCGACAGGGTTGACCAATACGCAGTATTTT.

The CDR3 region is CASSRGESTDTQYF. CDR3 in DNA: TGTGCCAGTAGCCGGGGGGAGAGCACAGATACGCAGTATTTT. V usage is TRBV19 and J usage is TRBJ2-3; 7 positions match TRBD2. The CDR3 runs to 14 residues. V dropped 6 bases and J dropped 0; count of bases not matched to a gene: 3. Germline assignment: CDR1 LNHDA and CDR2 SQIVND (reference sequence).

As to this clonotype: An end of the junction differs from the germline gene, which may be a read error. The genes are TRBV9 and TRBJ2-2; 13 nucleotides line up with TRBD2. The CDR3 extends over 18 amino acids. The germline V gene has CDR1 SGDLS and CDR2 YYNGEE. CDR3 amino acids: CASSVEPGLAGYTGELLF. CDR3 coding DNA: TGTGCCAGCAGCGTAGAGCCGGGACTAGCGGGATACACCGGGGAGCTGCTTTTT.

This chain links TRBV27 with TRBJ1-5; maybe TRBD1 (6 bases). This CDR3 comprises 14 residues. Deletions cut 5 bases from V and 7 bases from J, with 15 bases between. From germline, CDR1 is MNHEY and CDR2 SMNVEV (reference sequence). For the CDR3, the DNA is TGTGCCAGCAGTAGCGGGGGGGGCGGGCAGCCCCAGCATTTT. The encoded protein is CASSSGGGGQPQHF.

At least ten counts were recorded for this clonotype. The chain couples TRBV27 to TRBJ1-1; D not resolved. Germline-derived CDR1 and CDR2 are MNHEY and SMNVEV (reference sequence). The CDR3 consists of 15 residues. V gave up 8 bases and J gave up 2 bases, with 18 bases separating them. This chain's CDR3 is CASLNHGDINTEAFF. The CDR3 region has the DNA TGTGCCAGCCTCAACCATGGAGACATTAACACTGAAGCTTTCTTT.

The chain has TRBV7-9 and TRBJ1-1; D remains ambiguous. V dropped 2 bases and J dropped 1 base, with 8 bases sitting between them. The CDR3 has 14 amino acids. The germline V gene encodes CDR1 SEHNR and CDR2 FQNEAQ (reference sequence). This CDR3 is CASSLTSSNTEAFF. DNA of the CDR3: TGTGCCAGCAGCTTAACATCTTCGAACACTGAAGCTTTCTTT. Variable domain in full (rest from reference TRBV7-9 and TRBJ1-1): DTGVSQNPRHKITKRGQNVTFRCDPISEHNRLYWYRQTLGQGPEFLTYFQNEAQLEKSRLLSDRFSAERPKGSFSTLEIQRTEQGDSAMYLCASSLTSSNTEAFFGQGTRLTVV.

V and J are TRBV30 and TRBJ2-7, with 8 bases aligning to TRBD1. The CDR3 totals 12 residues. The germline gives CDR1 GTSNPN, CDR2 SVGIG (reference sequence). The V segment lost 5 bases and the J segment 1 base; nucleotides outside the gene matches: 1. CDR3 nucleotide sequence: TGTGCCTGGGACAGGGGATCCTACGAGCAGTACTTC. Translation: CAWDRGSYEQYF.

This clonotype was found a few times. The DNA for the CDR3 is TGCGCCAGCAGCCAAGGATCAAGGGGGGGATCCTACGAGCAGTACTTC. It translates to CASSQGSRGGSYEQYF. The chain is built from TRBV4-3 and TRBJ2-7; the D gene is possibly TRBD2 (7 bases). The CDR3 runs 16 residues. V was clipped by 1 base and J by 1 base, with 14 bases between them. Germline CDR1 and CDR2: LGHNA and YSLEER.

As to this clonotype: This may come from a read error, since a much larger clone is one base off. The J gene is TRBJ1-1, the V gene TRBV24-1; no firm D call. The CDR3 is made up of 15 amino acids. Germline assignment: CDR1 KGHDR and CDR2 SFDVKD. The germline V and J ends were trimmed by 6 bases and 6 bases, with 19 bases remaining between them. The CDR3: CATSPETYTDAEAFF. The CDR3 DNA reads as TGTGCCACCAGTCCCGAGACTTATACGGACGCTGAAGCTTTCTTT.

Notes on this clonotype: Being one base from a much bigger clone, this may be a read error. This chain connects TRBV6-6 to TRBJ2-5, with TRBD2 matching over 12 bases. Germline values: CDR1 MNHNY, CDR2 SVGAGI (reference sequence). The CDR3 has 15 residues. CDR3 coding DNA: TGTGCCAGCAAAAGGGAACTAGCGGGAGGAGAGCCCCAGTACTTC. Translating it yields CASKRELAGGEPQYF.

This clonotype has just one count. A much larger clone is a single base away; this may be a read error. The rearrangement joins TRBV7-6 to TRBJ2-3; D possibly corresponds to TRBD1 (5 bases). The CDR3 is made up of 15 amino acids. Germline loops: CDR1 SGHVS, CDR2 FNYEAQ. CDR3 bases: TGTGCCAGCAGCTTAGTGGCCCAGGCGACAGATACGGAGTATTTT. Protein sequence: CASSLVAQATDTEYF. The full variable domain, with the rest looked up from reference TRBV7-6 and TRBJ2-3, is GAGVSQSPRYKVTKRGQDVALRCDPISGHVSLYWYRQALGQGPEFLTYFNYEAQQDKSGLPNDRFSAERPEGSISTLTIQRTEQRDSAMYRCASSLVAQATDTEYFGPGTRLTVL.

CDR3 residues: CASSNSGGRLAGSTDTQYF. CDR3 bases: TGTGCCAGCAGCAATTCGGGAGGGCGACTAGCGGGAAGCACAGATACGCAGTATTTT. J is TRBJ2-3 and V is TRBV11-2; TRBD2 agrees at 11 bases. V was pared by 5 bases and J by 0 bases, with 13 bases of the junction left unmatched. Germline CDR1 and CDR2: SGHAT and FQNNGV. CDR3 length: 19 residues.

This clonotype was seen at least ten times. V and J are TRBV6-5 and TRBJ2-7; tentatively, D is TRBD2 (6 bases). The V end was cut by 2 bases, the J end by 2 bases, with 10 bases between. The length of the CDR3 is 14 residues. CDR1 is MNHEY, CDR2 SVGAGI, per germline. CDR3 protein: CASSYGGGTYEQYF. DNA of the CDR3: TGTGCCAGCAGTTACGGTGGCGGGACCTACGAGCAGTACTTC.

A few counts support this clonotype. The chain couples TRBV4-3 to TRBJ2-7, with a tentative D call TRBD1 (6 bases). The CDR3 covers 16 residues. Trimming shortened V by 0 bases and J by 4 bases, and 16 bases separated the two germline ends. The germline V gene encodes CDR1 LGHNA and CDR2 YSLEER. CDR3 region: CASSQDSSGTQYEQYF. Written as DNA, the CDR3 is TGCGCCAGCAGCCAAGATTCCTCCGGGACACAGTACGAGCAGTACTTC.